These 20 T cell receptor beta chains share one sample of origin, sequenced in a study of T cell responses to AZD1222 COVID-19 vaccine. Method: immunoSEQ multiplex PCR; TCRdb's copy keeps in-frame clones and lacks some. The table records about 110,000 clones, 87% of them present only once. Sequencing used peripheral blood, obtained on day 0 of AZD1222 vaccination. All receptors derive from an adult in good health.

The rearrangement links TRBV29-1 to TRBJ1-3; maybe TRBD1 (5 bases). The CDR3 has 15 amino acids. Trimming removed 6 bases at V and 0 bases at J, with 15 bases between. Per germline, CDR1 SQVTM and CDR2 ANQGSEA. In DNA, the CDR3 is TGCAGCGTGGACAACCGGGCAGTCTCTGGAAACACCATATATTTT. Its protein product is CSVDNRAVSGNTIYF.

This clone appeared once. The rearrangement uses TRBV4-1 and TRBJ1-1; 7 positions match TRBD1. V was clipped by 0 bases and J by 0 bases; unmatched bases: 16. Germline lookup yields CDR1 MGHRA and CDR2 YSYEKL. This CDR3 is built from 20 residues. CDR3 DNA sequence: TGCGCCAGCAGCCAAGATACTTGGGCAGGGGGTTTCGTTTTGAACACTGAAGCTTTCTTT. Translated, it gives CASSQDTWAGGFVLNTEAFF.

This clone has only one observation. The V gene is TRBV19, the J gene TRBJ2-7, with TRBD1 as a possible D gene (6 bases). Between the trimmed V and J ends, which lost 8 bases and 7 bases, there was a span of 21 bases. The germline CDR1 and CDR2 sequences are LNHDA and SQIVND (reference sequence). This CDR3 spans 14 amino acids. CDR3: CASSFSPGQWEQYF. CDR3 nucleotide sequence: TGTGCCAGTTCTTTTTCGCCGGGACAATGGGAGCAGTACTTC.

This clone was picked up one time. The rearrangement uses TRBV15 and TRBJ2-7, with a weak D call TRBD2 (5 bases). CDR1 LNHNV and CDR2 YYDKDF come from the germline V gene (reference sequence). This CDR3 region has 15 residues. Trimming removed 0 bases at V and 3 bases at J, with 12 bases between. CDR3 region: CATSRDPASGYEQYF. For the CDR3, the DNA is TGTGCCACCAGCAGAGACCCGGCAAGCGGCTACGAGCAGTACTTC.

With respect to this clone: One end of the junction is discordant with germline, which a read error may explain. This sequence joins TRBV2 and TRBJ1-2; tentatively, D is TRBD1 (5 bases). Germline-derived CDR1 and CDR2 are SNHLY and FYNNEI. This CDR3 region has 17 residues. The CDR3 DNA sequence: TGTGCCAGCAGGGAAGAAACTTGGACAACCTCGCCCTATGGCTACACCTTC. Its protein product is CASREETWTTSPYGYTF.

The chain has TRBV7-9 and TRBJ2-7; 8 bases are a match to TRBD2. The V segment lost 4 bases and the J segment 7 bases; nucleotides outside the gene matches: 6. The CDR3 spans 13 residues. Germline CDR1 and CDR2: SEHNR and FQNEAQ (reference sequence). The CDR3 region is CASSSAGVGEQYF. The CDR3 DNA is TGTGCCAGCAGCTCAGCGGGGGTAGGTGAGCAGTACTTC.

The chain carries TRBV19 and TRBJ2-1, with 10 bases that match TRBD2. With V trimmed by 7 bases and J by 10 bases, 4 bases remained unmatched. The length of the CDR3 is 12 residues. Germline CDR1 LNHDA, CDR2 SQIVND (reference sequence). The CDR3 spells CASTTSGREQFF. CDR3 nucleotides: TGTGCCAGTACGACTAGCGGGCGCGAGCAGTTCTTC.

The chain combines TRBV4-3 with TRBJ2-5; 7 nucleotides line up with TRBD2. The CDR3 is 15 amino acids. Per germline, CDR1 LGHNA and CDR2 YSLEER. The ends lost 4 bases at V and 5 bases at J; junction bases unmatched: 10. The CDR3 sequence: CASSLEQRGWETQYF. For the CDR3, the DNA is TGCGCCAGCAGCCTAGAGCAGCGGGGTTGGGAGACCCAGTACTTC.

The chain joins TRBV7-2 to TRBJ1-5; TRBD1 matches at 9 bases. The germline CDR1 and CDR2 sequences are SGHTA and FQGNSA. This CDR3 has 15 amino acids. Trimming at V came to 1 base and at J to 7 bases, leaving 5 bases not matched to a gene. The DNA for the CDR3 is TGTGCCAGCAGCTTAGGCGGGACAGGGTGGCAGCCCCAGCATTTT. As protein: CASSLGGTGWQPQHF.

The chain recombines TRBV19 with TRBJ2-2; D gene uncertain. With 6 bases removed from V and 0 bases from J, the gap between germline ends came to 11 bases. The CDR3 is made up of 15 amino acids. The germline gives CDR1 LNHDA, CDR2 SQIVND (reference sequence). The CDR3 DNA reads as TGTGCCAGTAGACCGGGCCTTTCGAACACCGGGGAGCTGTTTTTT. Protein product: CASRPGLSNTGELFF.

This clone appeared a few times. CDR3 amino acids: CASSFDRNTEAFF. CDR3 DNA sequence: TGTGCCAGCAGTTTCGATAGGAACACTGAAGCTTTCTTT. The V and J genes are TRBV27 and TRBJ1-1; D ambiguous. The CDR3 totals 13 residues. Germline CDR1 and CDR2: MNHEY and SMNVEV (reference sequence). The V gene lost 3 bases and the J gene lost 1 base, with 6 bases spanning the gap.

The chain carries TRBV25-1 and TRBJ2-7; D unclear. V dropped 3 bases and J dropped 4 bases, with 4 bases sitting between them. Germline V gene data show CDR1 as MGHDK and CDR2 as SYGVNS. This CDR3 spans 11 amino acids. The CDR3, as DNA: TGTGCCAGCAGTGATTCTTACGAGCAGTACTTC. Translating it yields CASSDSYEQYF.

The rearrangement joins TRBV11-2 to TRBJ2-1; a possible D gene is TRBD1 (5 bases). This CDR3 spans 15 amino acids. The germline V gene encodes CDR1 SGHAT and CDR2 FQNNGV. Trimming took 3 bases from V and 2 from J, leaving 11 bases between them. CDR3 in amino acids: CASSLWQGTYNEQFF. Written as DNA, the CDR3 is TGTGCCAGCAGCTTGTGGCAGGGTACCTACAATGAGCAGTTCTTC. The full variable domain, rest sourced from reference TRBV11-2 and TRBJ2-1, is EAGVAQSPRYKIIEKRQSVAFWCNPISGHATLYWYQQILGQGPKLLIQFQNNGVVDDSQLPKDRFSAERLKGVDSTLKIQPAKLEDSAVYLCASSLWQGTYNEQFFGPGTRLTVL.

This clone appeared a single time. CDR3 protein: CASSYSFTGNTEAFF. CDR3 DNA: TGTGCCAGCAGTTACTCGTTTACAGGGAACACTGAAGCTTTCTTT. The V and J genes are TRBV6-5 and TRBJ1-1; maybe TRBD1 (5 bases). This CDR3 has 15 residues. CDR1 is MNHEY and CDR2 is SVGAGI in the germline V gene. The germline V and J ends were trimmed by 0 bases and 1 base, with 9 bases remaining between them.

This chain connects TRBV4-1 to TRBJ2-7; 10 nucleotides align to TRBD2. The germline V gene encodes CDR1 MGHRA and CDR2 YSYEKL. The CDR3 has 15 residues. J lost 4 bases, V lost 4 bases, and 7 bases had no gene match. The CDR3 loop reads CASSPQRGGRYEQYF. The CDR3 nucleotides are TGCGCCAGCAGCCCACAGCGGGGGGGCCGTTACGAGCAGTACTTC.

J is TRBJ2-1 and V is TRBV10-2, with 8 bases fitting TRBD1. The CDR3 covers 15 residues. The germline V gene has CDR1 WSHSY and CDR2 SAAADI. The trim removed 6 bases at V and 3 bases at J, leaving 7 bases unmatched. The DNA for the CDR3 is TGCGCCAGCAGCGCTAGGGACAGGCTCTACAATGAGCAGTTCTTC. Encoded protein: CASSARDRLYNEQFF.

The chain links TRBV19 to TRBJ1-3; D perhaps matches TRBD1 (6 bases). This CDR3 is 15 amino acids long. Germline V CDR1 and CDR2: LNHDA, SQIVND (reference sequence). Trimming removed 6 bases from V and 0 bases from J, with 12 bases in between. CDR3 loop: CASSSGQLSGNTIYF. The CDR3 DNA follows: TGTGCCAGTAGCTCAGGACAGCTCTCTGGAAACACCATATATTTT.

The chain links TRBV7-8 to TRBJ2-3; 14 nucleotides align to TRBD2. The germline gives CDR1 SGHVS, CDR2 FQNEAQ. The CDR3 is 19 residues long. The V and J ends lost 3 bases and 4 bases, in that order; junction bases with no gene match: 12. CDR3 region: CASSFRTSGGSTGPDTQYF. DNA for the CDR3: TGTGCCAGCAGCTTCCGGACTAGCGGGGGGTCCACCGGCCCAGATACGCAGTATTTT. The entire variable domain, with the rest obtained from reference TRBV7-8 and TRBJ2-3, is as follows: GAGVSQSPRYKVAKRGQDVALRCDPISGHVSLFWYQQALGQGPEFLTYFQNEAQLDKSGLPSDRFFAERPEGSVSTLKIQRTQQEDSAVYLCASSFRTSGGSTGPDTQYFGPGTRLTVL.

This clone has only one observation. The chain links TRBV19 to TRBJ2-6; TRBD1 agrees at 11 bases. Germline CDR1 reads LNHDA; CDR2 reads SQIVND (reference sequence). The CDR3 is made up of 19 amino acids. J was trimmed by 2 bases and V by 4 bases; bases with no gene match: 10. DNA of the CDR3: TGTGCCAGTAGTACGATGGACAGGGGGCGGTTGGCTGGGGCCAACGTCCTGACTTTC. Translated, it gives CASSTMDRGRLAGANVLTF. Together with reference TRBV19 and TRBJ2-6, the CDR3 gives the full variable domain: DGGITQSPKYLFRKEGQNVTLSCEQNLNHDAMYWYRQDPGQGLRLIYYSQIVNDFQKGDIAEGYSVSREKKESFPLTVTSAQKNPTAFYLCASSTMDRGRLAGANVLTFGAGSRLTVL.

The CDR3 region is CASSTSANVLTF. As DNA, the CDR3 is TGTGCCAGCAGCACCTCGGCCAACGTCCTGACTTTC. V is TRBV7-9 and J is TRBJ2-6, with D hard to call. V lost 5 bases, J lost 6 bases, and 5 bases lay in between. CDR1 and CDR2 (germline): SEHNR, FQNEAQ (reference sequence). CDR3 size: 12 residues.